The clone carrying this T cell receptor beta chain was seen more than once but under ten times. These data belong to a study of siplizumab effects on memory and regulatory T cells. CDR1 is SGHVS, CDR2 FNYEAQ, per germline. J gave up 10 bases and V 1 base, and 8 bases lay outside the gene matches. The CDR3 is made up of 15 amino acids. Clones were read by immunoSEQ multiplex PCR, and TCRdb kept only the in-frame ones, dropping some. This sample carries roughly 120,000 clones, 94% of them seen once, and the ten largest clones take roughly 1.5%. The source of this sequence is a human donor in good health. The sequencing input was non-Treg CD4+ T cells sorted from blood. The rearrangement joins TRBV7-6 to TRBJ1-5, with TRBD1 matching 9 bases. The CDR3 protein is CASSLGRTGVDPQHF. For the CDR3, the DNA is TGTGCCAGCAGCTTAGGTAGGACAGGGGTGGACCCCCAGCATTTT. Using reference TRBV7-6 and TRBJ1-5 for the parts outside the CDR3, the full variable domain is GAGVSQSPRYKVTKRGQDVALRCDPISGHVSLYWYRQALGQGPEFLTYFNYEAQQDKSGLPNDRFSAERPEGSISTLTIQRTEQRDSAMYRCASSLGRTGVDPQHFGDGTRLSIL.